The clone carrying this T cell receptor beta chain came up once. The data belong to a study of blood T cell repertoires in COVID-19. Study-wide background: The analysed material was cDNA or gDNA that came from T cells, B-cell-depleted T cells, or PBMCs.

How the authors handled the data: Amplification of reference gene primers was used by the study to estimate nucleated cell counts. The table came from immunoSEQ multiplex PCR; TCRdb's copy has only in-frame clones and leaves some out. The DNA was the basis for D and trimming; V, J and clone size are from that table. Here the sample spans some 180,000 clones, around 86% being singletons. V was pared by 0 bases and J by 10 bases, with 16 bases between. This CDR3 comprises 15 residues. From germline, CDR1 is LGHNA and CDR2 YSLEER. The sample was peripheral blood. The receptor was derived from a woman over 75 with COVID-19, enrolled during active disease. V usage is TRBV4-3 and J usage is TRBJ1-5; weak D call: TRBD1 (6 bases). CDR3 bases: TGCGCCAGCAGCCAAGATTTACAGGGCGTCCAACCCCAGCATTTT. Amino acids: CASSQDLQGVQPQHF.